Listed here are 31 T cell receptor beta chains from one sample, sequenced in a study of blood T cell repertoires in COVID-19. Sequencing used immunoSEQ multiplex PCR; TCRdb keeps in-frame clones, though not all of them. In the table there are 450,000 or so clones, about 92% of which are singletons. Source material: PBMCs or T cells enriched from blood (not recorded which). The receptor set was obtained from a man aged 18-30 years who had recovered from COVID-19.

The chain combines TRBV27 with TRBJ2-7, with TRBD2 matching 12 bases. V was pared by 2 bases and J by 6 bases, with 8 bases of the junction left unmatched. The CDR3 loop spans 16 amino acids. The germline CDR1 and CDR2 sequences are MNHEY and SMNVEV (reference sequence). The CDR3 is CASSLTTSGSVIEQYF. CDR3 coding DNA: TGTGCCAGCAGTTTAACGACTAGCGGGAGCGTTATCGAGCAGTACTTC.

The chain employs TRBV24-1 and TRBJ2-1; TRBD2 matches at 7 bases. CDR3 length: 15 residues. In germline, CDR1 is KGHDR, CDR2 SFDVKD. Germline trimming cut 3 bases from V and 4 bases from J; bases unmatched to any gene: 5. The CDR3 spells CATSDPKRDYNEQFF. DNA for the CDR3: TGTGCCACCAGTGATCCCAAGCGGGATTACAATGAGCAGTTCTTC.

V gene TRBV7-2 combines with J gene TRBJ1-2; D gene unclear. CDR3 size: 14 residues. V was pared by 2 bases and J by 7 bases, with 14 bases between. The germline V gene has CDR1 SGHTA and CDR2 FQGNSA. CDR3 DNA: TGTGCCAGCAGCTTAATGACGTATGGAGGTGGCTACACCTTC. Its translation is CASSLMTYGGGYTF.

The CDR3 region has the DNA TGTGCCAGCAGCGTAGGGATAGCGGGGAACCAAGAGACCCAGTACTTC. Its protein is CASSVGIAGNQETQYF. V usage is TRBV9 and J usage is TRBJ2-5; TRBD2 agrees at 8 bases. The V segment lost 0 bases and the J segment 0 bases; nucleotides outside the gene matches: 4. There are 16 residues in the CDR3. Germline V gene sequence: CDR1 SGDLS, CDR2 YYNGEE.

CDR3: CASSLIPEEGYTF. Here the CDR3 DNA reads TGTGCCAGCAGCTTAATACCCGAGGAAGGCTACACCTTC. The rearrangement uses TRBV7-9 and TRBJ1-2; D is undetermined. This CDR3 region has 13 residues. Between the trimmed V and J ends, which lost 2 bases and 8 bases, there was a span of 12 bases. The germline V gene encodes CDR1 SEHNR and CDR2 FQNEAQ (reference sequence).

As for this clone: The sample has other DNA sequences that encode this CDR3 too. The chain carries TRBV18 and TRBJ2-5; no firm D call. Germline V gene lookup returns CDR1 KGHSH and CDR2 LQKENI. This CDR3 region has 11 residues. V lost 2 bases to trimming and J lost 5 bases, with 3 bases between them. CDR3 coding DNA: TGTGCCAGCTCACCATCGGAGACCCAGTACTTC. It encodes CASSPSETQYF.

The chain joins TRBV7-8 to TRBJ2-1, with 7 bases matching TRBD1. Germline V gives CDR1 SGHVS, CDR2 FQNEAQ. V shed 5 bases, J shed 3 bases, and the junction held 7 bases outside the gene matches. The CDR3 length is 15 residues. CDR3 sequence reads: CASSLEGAIYNEQFF. The CDR3 nucleotides are TGTGCCAGCAGCCTAGAGGGGGCTATCTACAATGAGCAGTTCTTC.

The chain has TRBV29-1 and TRBJ2-3; the match to TRBD2 covers 9 bases. The CDR3 is made up of 12 amino acids. Losses at the gene ends were 7 bases for V and 4 bases for J; bases not matched to a gene: 3. Germline-derived CDR1 and CDR2 are SQVTM and ANQGSEA. The CDR3 DNA sequence: TGCAGCGCCCGCGGGGGGGCAGATACGCAGTATTTT. The encoded protein is CSARGGADTQYF.

This chain uses TRBV9 with TRBJ1-4; D gene uncertain. There are 16 residues in the CDR3. V was shortened by 4 bases and J by 0 bases, with 13 bases between the two germline ends. Germline loops: CDR1 SGDLS, CDR2 YYNGEE. CDR3: CASSPTGSATNEKLFF. CDR3 DNA: TGTGCCAGCAGCCCGACGGGGTCGGCAACTAATGAAAAACTGTTTTTT.

CDR3: CASSVSPSGTYEQYF. The CDR3 DNA is TGTGCCAGCAGCGTAAGTCCTAGCGGGACCTACGAGCAGTACTTC. The rearrangement links TRBV9 to TRBJ2-7; 9 bases fit TRBD2. The CDR3 is 15 amino acids. Germline-derived CDR1 and CDR2 are SGDLS and YYNGEE. J gave up 2 bases and V 1 base, and 4 bases lay outside the gene matches.

This clone has more than one count but fewer than ten. The genes are TRBV9 and TRBJ2-6, with D unclear. Trimming took 0 bases from V and 0 from J, leaving 4 bases between them. The germline gives CDR1 SGDLS, CDR2 YYNGEE. The CDR3 loop spans 15 amino acids. CDR3 sequence: CASSVDSSGANVLTF. The CDR3 nucleotides read TGTGCCAGCAGCGTAGACAGCTCTGGGGCCAACGTCCTGACTTTC.

This chain links TRBV7-9 with TRBJ1-4, with TRBD1 matching 10 bases. J was trimmed by 2 bases and V by 5 bases; bases with no gene match: 8. The CDR3 spans 17 residues. Germline CDR1 SEHNR, CDR2 FQNEAQ (reference sequence). The CDR3 loop is CASSRDRGLKTNEKLFF. As DNA, the CDR3 is TGTGCCAGCAGCAGAGACAGGGGGCTTAAGACTAATGAAAAACTGTTTTTT.

This chain connects TRBV7-9 to TRBJ2-5, with 11 bases that match TRBD2. This CDR3 comprises 16 residues. Trimming cost V 6 bases and J 5 bases; bases outside gene matches: 11. Germline V gives CDR1 SEHNR, CDR2 FQNEAQ (reference sequence). CDR3 in amino acids: CASSDLAGGPVETQYF. Written as DNA, the CDR3 is TGTGCCAGCAGTGACTTAGCGGGAGGGCCGGTGGAGACCCAGTACTTC.

This chain connects TRBV5-1 to TRBJ1-1, with TRBD1 identical over 8 bases. J lost 4 bases, V lost 4 bases, and 3 bases had no gene match. The CDR3 consists of 13 residues. Germline lookup yields CDR1 SGHRS and CDR2 YFSETQ. Here the CDR3 reads CASSAGQVTEAFF. CDR3 bases: TGCGCCAGCAGCGCGGGACAGGTCACTGAAGCTTTCTTT. Combining the CDR3 with reference TRBV5-1 and TRBJ1-1 gives the whole variable domain KAGVTQTPRYLIKTRGQQVTLSCSPISGHRSVSWYQQTPGQGLQFLFEYFSETQRNKGNFPGRFSGRQFSNSRSEMNVSTLELGDSALYLCASSAGQVTEAFFGQGTRLTVV.

This chain links TRBV7-8 with TRBJ2-3; D not resolved. Germline CDR1 is SGHVS and CDR2 is FQNEAQ. The CDR3 is made up of 14 amino acids. The V end was cut by 4 bases, the J end by 2 bases, with 10 bases between. CDR3 amino acids: CASSSIGPTDTQYF. The CDR3 DNA follows: TGTGCCAGCAGCTCCATTGGGCCCACAGATACGCAGTATTTT. The whole variable domain, remainder taken from reference TRBV7-8 and TRBJ2-3, is GAGVSQSPRYKVAKRGQDVALRCDPISGHVSLFWYQQALGQGPEFLTYFQNEAQLDKSGLPSDRFFAERPEGSVSTLKIQRTQQEDSAVYLCASSSIGPTDTQYFGPGTRLTVL.

The chain is built from TRBV7-3 and TRBJ2-1, with D tentatively TRBD2 (6 bases). CDR3 length equals 16 residues. Germline lookup yields CDR1 SGHTA and CDR2 FQGTGA. V shed 8 bases and J shed 0 bases, with 17 bases lying between them. Here the CDR3 reads CASPMGETSSYNEQFF. The CDR3 bases are TGTGCCAGCCCCATGGGGGAGACTAGCTCCTACAATGAGCAGTTCTTC.

CDR3 amino acids: CASHPSGTGVSNEQFF. The CDR3, as DNA: TGTGCCAGCCATCCGTCCGGGACAGGGGTCTCCAATGAGCAGTTCTTC. The chain joins TRBV28 to TRBJ2-1; TRBD1 matches 10 bases. V shed 8 bases, J shed 6 bases, and the junction held 13 bases outside the gene matches. This CDR3 region has 16 residues. Germline values: CDR1 MDHEN, CDR2 SYDVKM.

This clone was found once. V usage is TRBV6-9 and J usage is TRBJ2-1; 10 bases are a match to TRBD2. Trimming cost V 6 bases and J 11 bases; bases outside gene matches: 22. CDR3 length: 18 amino acids. Germline V lookup: CDR1 MNHGY, CDR2 SVAAGI. The CDR3 sequence: CASSPRPPRQRGGPKQFF. The CDR3, as DNA: TGTGCCAGCAGCCCCCGGCCCCCTCGGCAGCGGGGGGGACCAAAGCAGTTCTTC.

V and J are TRBV7-9 and TRBJ1-4, with 10 nucleotides matching TRBD1. The CDR3 sequence is 15 residues long. Looked up from germline, CDR1 is SEHNR and CDR2 is FQNEAQ (reference sequence). The V gene end was trimmed by 2 bases and the J gene end by 8 bases; junction bases not matched to a gene: 5. CDR3 in DNA: TGTGCCAGCAGCTTAAGAGGGACAGGGGAAGAAAAACTGTTTTTT. It specifies CASSLRGTGEEKLFF.

The V call is TRBV5-1, the J call TRBJ2-3; no definite D call. Per the germline V gene, CDR1 is SGHRS and CDR2 is YFSETQ. This CDR3 has 15 amino acids. Trimming pared 0 bases from V and 2 bases from J, leaving 10 bases between. CDR3 in amino acids: CASSLAPTVTDTQYF. For the CDR3, the DNA is TGCGCCAGCAGCTTGGCACCTACGGTCACAGATACGCAGTATTTT.

A single count supports this clone. The chain recombines TRBV7-9 with TRBJ1-5; tentatively, D is TRBD1 (5 bases). Germline CDR1 and CDR2: SEHNR and FQNEAQ (reference sequence). The CDR3 totals 14 residues. V was shortened by 5 bases and J by 7 bases, with 15 bases between the two germline ends. The CDR3: CASSRGTLQQPQHF. The CDR3 region has the DNA TGTGCCAGCAGCCGCGGGACCTTACAACAGCCCCAGCATTTT.

The chain is built from TRBV6-5 and TRBJ2-3, with a weak D call TRBD2 (5 bases). The CDR3 covers 14 residues. CDR1 MNHEY and CDR2 SVGAGI come from the germline V gene. The V end was cut by 7 bases, the J end by 3 bases, with 14 bases between. CDR3 sequence: CASMRAVGTDTQYF. In DNA, the CDR3 is TGTGCCAGCATGCGGGCGGTGGGGACAGATACGCAGTATTTT.

The rearrangement links TRBV5-4 to TRBJ1-2, with 9 bases fitting TRBD1. This CDR3 has 12 residues. Germline trimming cut 0 bases from V and 14 bases from J; bases unmatched to any gene: 5. Germline loops: CDR1 SGHNT, CDR2 YYREEE (reference sequence). In nucleotides, the CDR3 is TGTGCCAGCAGCTTGGAACAGGGGGCAGGAACCTTC. It translates to CASSLEQGAGTF.

This chain links TRBV27 with TRBJ2-1; 9 bases agree with TRBD2. There are 15 residues in the CDR3. Trimming took 3 bases from V and 8 from J; bases not matched to a gene: 8. From germline, CDR1 is MNHEY and CDR2 SMNVEV (reference sequence). The CDR3 is CASSLGSGGFYEQFF. The CDR3 coding sequence is TGTGCCAGCAGTTTGGGTAGCGGGGGTTTCTATGAGCAGTTCTTC.

The chain has TRBV15 and TRBJ2-1; 11 bases agree with TRBD2. The germline CDR1 and CDR2 sequences are LNHNV and YYDKDF (reference sequence). V lost 7 bases and J lost 5; bases outside the gene matches: 4. The CDR3 runs to 14 residues. CDR3 protein: CATKWGLADNEQFF. The CDR3 DNA sequence: TGTGCCACCAAATGGGGACTAGCGGACAATGAGCAGTTCTTC.

V usage is TRBV5-5 and J usage is TRBJ2-3; TRBD2 matches 9 bases. The CDR3 loop spans 15 amino acids. Germline values: CDR1 SGHKS, CDR2 YYEKEE (reference sequence). V trimming: 0 bases; J trimming: 6 bases; junction bases outside the gene matches: 5. The CDR3 sequence: CASSLDQREVDTQYF. The CDR3 bases are TGTGCCAGCAGCTTGGACCAGCGGGAGGTTGATACGCAGTATTTT.

The chain joins TRBV5-8 to TRBJ2-2, with D possibly being TRBD2 (6 bases). Trimming took off 5 bases at V and 1 base at J, with 18 bases between the two ends. CDR3 length equals 17 residues. Germline-derived CDR1 and CDR2 are SGHTS and YDEGEE. This CDR3 is CASSWGLLTKNTGELFF. In DNA, the CDR3 is TGTGCCAGCAGTTGGGGACTGCTAACCAAGAACACCGGGGAGCTGTTTTTT.

The chain combines TRBV19 with TRBJ1-1, with D maybe TRBD1 (6 bases). This CDR3 is 15 amino acids long. Germline loops: CDR1 LNHDA, CDR2 SQIVND (reference sequence). Deletions cut 9 bases from V and 0 bases from J, with 17 bases between. The chain's CDR3 is CASNAPGQLNTEAFF. The CDR3 region has the DNA TGTGCCAGCAATGCCCCGGGACAATTGAACACTGAAGCTTTCTTT.

The V and J genes are TRBV6-1 and TRBJ2-7, with D tentatively TRBD1 (5 bases). The V gene lost 2 bases and the J gene lost 3 bases, with 14 bases spanning the gap. The CDR3 extends over 15 amino acids. CDR1 is MNHNS and CDR2 is SASEGT in the germline V gene. The CDR3 bases are TGTGCCAGCAGTGAATCCCGTGACAGAGACTACGAGCAGTACTTC. This sequence encodes CASSESRDRDYEQYF.

V is TRBV3-1 (or the pseudogene TRBV3-2) and J is TRBJ1-3; tentatively, D is TRBD1 (5 bases). CDR3 length equals 16 residues. V lost 1 base and J lost 4, with 14 bases in between. CDR1 is LGHDT and CDR2 is YNNKEL in the germline V gene (reference sequence). As DNA, the CDR3 is TGTGCCAGCAGCCAAGGGGTGGTGGGGCTCGGAAACACCATATATTTT. This sequence encodes CASSQGVVGLGNTIYF.

The chain links TRBV18 to TRBJ1-1; D is unclear. Germline V gene lookup returns CDR1 KGHSH and CDR2 LQKENI. CDR3 length equals 15 residues. V was trimmed by 3 bases and J by 4 bases, leaving 15 bases between them. DNA for the CDR3: TGTGCCAGCTCACCCGGACTAGCCTTTGGCACTGAAGCTTTCTTT. This encodes CASSPGLAFGTEAFF. The full variable domain, with the rest looked up from reference TRBV18 and TRBJ1-1, is NAGVMQNPRHLVRRRGQEARLRCSPMKGHSHVYWYRQLPEEGLKFMVYLQKENIIDESGMPKERFSAEFPKEGPSILRIQQVVRGDSAAYFCASSPGLAFGTEAFFGQGTRLTVV.